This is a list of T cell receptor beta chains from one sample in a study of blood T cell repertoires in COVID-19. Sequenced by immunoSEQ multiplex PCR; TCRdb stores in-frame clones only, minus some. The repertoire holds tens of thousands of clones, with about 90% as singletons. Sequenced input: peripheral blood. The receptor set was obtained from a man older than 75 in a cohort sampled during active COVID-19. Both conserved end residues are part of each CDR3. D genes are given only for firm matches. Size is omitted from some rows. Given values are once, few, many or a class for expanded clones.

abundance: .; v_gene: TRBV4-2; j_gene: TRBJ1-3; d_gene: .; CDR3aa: CASSQERTGDTIYF; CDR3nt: TGTGCCAGCAGCCAAGAAAGGACGGGGGACACCATATATTTT
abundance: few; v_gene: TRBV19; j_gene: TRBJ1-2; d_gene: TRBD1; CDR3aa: CASSPGQGYGYTF; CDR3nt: TGTGCCAGTAGTCCCGGACAGGGGTATGGCTACACCTTC
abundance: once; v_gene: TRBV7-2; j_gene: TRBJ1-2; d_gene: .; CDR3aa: CASSLGQFAAGYTF; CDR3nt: TGTGCCAGCAGCTTAGGGCAGTTTGCTGCTGGCTACACCTTC
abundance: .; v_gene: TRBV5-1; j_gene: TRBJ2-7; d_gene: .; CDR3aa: CASSPSSATYEQYF; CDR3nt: TGCGCCAGCAGCCCCAGCAGCGCGACCTACGAGCAGTACTTC
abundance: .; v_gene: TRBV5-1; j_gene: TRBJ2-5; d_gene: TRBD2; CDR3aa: CASSLAGGRRETQYF; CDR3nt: TGCGCCAGCAGCTTGGCGGGGGGGCGCAGAGAGACCCAGTACTTC
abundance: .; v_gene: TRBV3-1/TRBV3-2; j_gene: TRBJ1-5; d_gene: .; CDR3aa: CASSQKGLSRGRPQHF; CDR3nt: TGTGCCAGCAGCCAGAAGGGTTTAAGCAGGGGTCGGCCCCAGCATTTT
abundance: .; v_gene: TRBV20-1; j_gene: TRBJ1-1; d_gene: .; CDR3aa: CSASSDGGNTEAFF; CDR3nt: TGCAGTGCTAGTTCAGACGGGGGGAACACTGAAGCTTTCTTT
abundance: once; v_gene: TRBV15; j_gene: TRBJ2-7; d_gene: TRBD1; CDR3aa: CATSKPTGTVTYEQYF; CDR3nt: TGTGCCACCAGCAAACCCACCGGGACAGTTACCTACGAGCAGTACTTC
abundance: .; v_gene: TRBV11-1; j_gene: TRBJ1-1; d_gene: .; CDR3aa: CASSGAGVANTEAFF; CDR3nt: TGTGCCAGCAGCGGGGCAGGGGTAGCGAACACTGAAGCTTTCTTT
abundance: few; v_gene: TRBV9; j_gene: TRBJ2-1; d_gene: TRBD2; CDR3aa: CASSASGGANEQFF; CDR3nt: TGTGCCAGCAGCGCTAGCGGGGGGGCCAATGAGCAGTTCTTC
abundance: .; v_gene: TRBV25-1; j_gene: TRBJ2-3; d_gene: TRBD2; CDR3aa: CASSAGQRGATDTQYF; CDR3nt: TGTGCCAGCAGTGCCGGCCAGCGGGGGGCCACAGATACGCAGTATTTT
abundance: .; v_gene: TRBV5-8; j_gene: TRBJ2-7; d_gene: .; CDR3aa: CASSSSLALDEQYF; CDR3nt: TGTGCCAGCAGCTCGTCGCTAGCGCTTGACGAGCAGTACTTC
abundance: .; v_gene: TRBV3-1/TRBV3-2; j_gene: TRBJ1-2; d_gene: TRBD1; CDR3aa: CASSHQDRDRGGYTF; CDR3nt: TGTGCCAGCAGCCACCAGGACAGGGATCGGGGTGGCTACACCTTC
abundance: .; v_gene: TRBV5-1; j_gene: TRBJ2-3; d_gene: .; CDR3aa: CASSLDSQGTDTQYF; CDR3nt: TGCGCCAGCAGCTTGGATTCACAGGGCACAGATACGCAGTATTTT
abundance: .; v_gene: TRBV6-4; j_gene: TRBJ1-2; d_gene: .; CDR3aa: CASSENPGALGNGYTF; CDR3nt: TGTGCCAGCAGTGAAAATCCAGGGGCGCTCGGCAATGGCTACACCTTC
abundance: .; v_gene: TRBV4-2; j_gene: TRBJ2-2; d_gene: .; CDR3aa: CASSQEARSDTGELFF; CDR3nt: TGTGCCAGCAGCCAAGAGGCGAGGAGCGATACCGGGGAGCTGTTTTTT
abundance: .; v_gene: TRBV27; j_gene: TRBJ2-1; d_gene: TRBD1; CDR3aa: CASSFSTPGQGAWEQFF; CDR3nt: TGTGCCAGCAGTTTCTCCACGCCGGGACAGGGAGCCTGGGAGCAGTTCTTC
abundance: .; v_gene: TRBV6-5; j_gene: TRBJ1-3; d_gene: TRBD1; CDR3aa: CASSYSTGSFGNTIYF; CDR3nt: TGTGCCAGCAGTTATTCGACAGGGAGCTTTGGAAACACCATATATTTT
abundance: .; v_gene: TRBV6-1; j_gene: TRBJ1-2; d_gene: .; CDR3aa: CASSEGSGGYTF; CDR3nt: TGTGCCAGCAGTGAAGGATCAGGGGGCTACACCTTC
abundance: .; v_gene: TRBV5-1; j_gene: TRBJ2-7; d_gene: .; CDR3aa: CASSLGTVRGEQYF; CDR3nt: TGCGCCAGCAGCTTGGGGACGGTACGGGGTGAGCAGTACTTC